This entry describes one T cell receptor (beta chain). Its specificity is not known. Germline CDR1 reads MGHDK; CDR2 reads SYGVNS. The length of the CDR3 is 16 residues. Trimming cost V 4 bases and J 0 bases; bases outside gene matches: 4. The data were obtained in a study of beta chain features in type 1 diabetes. On the study more broadly: The examined sorted cells totaled fewer than 140 million across samples. Notes on the study in general: Across all four CD4+ subsets, people with type 1 diabetes showed modestly shorter TCRB CDR3s. Researchers cautioned that cDNA sequencing could over-represent cells with high TCR expression.

Expressed TCRB transcripts were sequenced, since all the RNA that had been isolated was reverse transcribed. Sequencing used immunoSEQ multiplex PCR; TCRdb keeps in-frame clones, though not all of them. The data hold some 300,000 clones, with around 7.8% observed a single time. A heparinised blood draw that averaged around 0.12 L was obtained once from each donor. This sequence was found in a woman younger than 35 in good health. Material for sequencing was central memory CD4+ T cells from blood. The rearrangement uses TRBV25-1 and TRBJ2-1; 9 bases fit TRBD1. CDR3 nucleotide sequence: TGTGCCAGCAGTGGGGCGGACAGGGGCTCCTACAATGAGCAGTTCTTC. Translation: CASSGADRGSYNEQFF.